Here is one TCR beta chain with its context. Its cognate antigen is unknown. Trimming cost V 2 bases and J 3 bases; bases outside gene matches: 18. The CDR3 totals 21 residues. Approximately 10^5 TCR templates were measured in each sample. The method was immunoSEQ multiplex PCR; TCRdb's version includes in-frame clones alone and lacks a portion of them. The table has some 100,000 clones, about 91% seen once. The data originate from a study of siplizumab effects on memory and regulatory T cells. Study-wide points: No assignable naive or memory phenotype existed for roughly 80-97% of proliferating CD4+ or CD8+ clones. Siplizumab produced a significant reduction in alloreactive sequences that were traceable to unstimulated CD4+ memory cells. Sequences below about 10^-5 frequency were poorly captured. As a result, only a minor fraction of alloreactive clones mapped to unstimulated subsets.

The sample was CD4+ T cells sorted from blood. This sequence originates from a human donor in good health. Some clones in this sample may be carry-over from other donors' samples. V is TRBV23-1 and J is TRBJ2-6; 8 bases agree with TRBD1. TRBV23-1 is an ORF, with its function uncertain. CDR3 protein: CASSQPLGRGRSVLGANVLTF. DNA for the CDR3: TGCGCCAGCAGTCAACCCCTGGGCAGGGGGCGCTCAGTTCTTGGGGCCAACGTCCTGACTTTC.